This paragraph reports one T cell receptor (beta chain). The record originates from a study of control samples from healthy donors and cancer patients. Libraries were prepared by immunoSEQ multiplex PCR; TCRdb keeps only in-frame clonotypes and omits some of them. Of 120,000 to 150,000 clones listed, 94% were seen once; the top ten hold under 15%. The CDR3 consists of 13 residues. Unmatched junction bases numbered 8, after V lost 8 bases and J lost 5 bases. Germline assignment: CDR1 SNHLY and CDR2 FYNNEI. The V call is TRBV2, the J call TRBJ2-5, with 7 bases aligning to TRBD2. This TCR was recovered from a man aged 35 to 55 in good health. Sequencing was carried out using blood. CDR3 residues: CASCGLGCETQYF. The CDR3 nucleotides read TGTGCCAGCTGCGGACTAGGGTGCGAGACCCAGTACTTC. The full variable domain, its missing parts supplied by reference TRBV2 and TRBJ2-5, is EPEVTQTPSHQVTQMGQEVILRCVPISNHLYFYWYRQILGQKVEFLVSFYNNEISEKSEIFDDQFSVERPDGSNFTLKIRSTKLEDSAMYFCASCGLGCETQYFGPGTRLLVL.